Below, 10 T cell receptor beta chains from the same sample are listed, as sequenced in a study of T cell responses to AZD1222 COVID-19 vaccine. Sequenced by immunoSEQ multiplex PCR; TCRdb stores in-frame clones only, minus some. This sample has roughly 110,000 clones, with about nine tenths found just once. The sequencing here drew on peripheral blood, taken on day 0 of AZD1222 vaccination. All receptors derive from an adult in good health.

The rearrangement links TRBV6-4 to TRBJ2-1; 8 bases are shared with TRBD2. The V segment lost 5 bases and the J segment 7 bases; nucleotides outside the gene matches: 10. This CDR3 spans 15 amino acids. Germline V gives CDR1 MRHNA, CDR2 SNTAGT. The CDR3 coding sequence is TGTGCCAGCAGTTTGAATAGCGGGAATCTGAATGAGCAGTTCTTC. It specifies CASSLNSGNLNEQFF.

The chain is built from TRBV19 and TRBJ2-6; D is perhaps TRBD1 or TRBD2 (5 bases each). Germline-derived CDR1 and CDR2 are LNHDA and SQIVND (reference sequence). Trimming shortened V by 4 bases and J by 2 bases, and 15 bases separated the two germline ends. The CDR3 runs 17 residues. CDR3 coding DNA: TGTGCCAGTAGTAGCTCCGGGACGGTGGCTGGGGCCAACGTCCTGACTTTC. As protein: CASSSSGTVAGANVLTF.

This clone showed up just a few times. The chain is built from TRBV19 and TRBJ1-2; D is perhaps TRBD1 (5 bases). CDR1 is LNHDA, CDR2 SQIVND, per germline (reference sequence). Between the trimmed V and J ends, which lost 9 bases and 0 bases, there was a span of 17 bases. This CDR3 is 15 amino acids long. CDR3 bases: TGTGCCAGCAACCCGGGGCCCTACCCTAACTATGGCTACACCTTC. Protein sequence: CASNPGPYPNYGYTF.

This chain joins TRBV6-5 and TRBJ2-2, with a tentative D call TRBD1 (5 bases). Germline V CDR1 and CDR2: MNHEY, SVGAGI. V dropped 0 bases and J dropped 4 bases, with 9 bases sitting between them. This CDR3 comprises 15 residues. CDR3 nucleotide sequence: TGTGCCAGCAGTTACTCGGGGCGCGGCACCGGGGAGCTGTTTTTT. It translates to CASSYSGRGTGELFF.

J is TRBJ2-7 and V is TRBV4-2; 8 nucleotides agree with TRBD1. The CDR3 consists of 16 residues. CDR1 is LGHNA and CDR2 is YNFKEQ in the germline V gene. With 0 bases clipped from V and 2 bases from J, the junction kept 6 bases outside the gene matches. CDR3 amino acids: CASSQEAGGAPYEQYF. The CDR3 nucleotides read TGTGCCAGCAGCCAAGAGGCAGGGGGCGCCCCCTACGAGCAGTACTTC.

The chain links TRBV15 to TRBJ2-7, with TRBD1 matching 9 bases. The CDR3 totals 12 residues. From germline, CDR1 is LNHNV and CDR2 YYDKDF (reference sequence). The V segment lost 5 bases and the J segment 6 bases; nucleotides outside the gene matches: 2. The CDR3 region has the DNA TGTGCCACCAGCGGACAGGGGCTCGAGCAGTACTTC. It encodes CATSGQGLEQYF. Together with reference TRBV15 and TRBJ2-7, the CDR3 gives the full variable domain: DAMVIQNPRYQVTQFGKPVTLSCSQTLNHNVMYWYQQKSSQAPKLLFHYYDKDFNNEADTPDNFQSRRPNTSFCFLDIRSPGLGDTAMYLCATSGQGLEQYFGPGTRLTVT.

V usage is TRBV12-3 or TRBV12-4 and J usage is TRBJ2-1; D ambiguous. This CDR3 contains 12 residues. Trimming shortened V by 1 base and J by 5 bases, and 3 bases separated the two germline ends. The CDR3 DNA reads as TGTGCCAGCAGTTTAGTTCACAATGAGCAGTTCTTC. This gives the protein CASSLVHNEQFF.

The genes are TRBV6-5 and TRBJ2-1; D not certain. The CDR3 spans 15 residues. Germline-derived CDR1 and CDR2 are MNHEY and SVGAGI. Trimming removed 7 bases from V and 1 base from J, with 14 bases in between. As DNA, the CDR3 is TGTGCCAGCACCCCAACCGGGCCGTCCTACAATGAGCAGTTCTTC. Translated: CASTPTGPSYNEQFF.

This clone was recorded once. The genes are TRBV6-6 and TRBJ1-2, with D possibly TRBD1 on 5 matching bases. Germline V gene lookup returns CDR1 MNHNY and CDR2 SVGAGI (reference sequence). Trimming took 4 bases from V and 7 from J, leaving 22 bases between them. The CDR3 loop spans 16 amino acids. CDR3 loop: CASSSLVGDQELGYTF. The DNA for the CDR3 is TGTGCCAGCAGTTCCCTCGTTGGGGACCAGGAGCTTGGCTACACCTTC.

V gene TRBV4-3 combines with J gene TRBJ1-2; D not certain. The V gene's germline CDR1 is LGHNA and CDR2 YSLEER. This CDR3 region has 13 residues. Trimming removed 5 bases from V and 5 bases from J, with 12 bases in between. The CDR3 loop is CASSEAPGYGYTF. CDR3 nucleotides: TGCGCCAGCAGCGAAGCGCCAGGATATGGCTACACCTTC.